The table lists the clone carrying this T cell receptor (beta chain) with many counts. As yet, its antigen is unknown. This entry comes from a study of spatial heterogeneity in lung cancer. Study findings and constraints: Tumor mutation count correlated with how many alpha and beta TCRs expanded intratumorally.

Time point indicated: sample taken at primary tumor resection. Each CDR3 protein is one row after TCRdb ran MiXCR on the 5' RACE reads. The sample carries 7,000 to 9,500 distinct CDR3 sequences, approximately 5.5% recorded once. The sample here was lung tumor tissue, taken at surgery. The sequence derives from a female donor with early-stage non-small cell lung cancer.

The CDR3 loop is CASSTHTEAFF. Here the CDR3 DNA reads TGTGCCAGCAGCACACATACTGAAGCTTTCTTT. The J gene is TRBJ1-1, the V gene TRBV11-1; D is uncertain. The germline CDR1 and CDR2 sequences are SGHAT and FQDESV (reference sequence). V gave up 5 bases and J gave up 5 bases, with 6 bases separating them. The CDR3 runs to 11 residues. Combining the CDR3 with reference TRBV11-1 and TRBJ1-1 gives the whole variable domain EAEVAQSPRYKITEKSQAVAFWCDPISGHATLYWYRQILGQGPELLVQFQDESVVDDSQLPKDRFSAERLKGVDSTLKIQPAELGDSAMYLCASSTHTEAFFGQGTRLTVV.